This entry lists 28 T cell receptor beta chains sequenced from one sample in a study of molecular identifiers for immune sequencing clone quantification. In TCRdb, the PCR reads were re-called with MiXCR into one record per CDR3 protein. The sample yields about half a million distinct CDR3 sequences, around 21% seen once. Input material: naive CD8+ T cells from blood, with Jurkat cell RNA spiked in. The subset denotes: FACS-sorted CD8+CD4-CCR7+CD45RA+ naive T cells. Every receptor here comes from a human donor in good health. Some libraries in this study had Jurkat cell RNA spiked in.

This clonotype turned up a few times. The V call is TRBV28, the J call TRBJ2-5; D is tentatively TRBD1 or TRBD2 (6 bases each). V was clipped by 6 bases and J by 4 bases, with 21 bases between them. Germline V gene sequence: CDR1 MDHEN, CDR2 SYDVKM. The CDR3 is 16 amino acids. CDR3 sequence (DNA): TGTGCCAGCAGGCAATGGGATCGGGGGCGCGGAGAGACCCAGTACTTC. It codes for CASRQWDRGRGETQYF.

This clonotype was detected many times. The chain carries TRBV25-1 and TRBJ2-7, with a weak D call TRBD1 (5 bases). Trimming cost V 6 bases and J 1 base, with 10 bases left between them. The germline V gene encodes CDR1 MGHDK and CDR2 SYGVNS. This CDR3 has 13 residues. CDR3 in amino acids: CASRDGQSYEQYF. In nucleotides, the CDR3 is TGTGCCAGCAGGGATGGACAATCCTACGAGCAGTACTTC.

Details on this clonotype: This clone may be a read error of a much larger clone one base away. The CDR3 loop reads CASSLLGTHRDTEAFF. CDR3 bases: TGTGCCAGCAGTTTATTAGGCACCCACCGGGACACTGAAGCTTTCTTT. V gene TRBV28 combines with J gene TRBJ1-1; the D is unclear. V dropped 1 base and J dropped 3 bases, with 15 bases sitting between them. The CDR3 extends over 16 amino acids. Germline V gene sequence: CDR1 MDHEN, CDR2 SYDVKM.

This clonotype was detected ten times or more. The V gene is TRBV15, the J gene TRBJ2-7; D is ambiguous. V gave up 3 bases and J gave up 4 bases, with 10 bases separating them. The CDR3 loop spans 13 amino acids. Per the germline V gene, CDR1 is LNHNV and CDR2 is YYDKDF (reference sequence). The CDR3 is CATSRGMGYEQYF. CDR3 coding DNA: TGTGCCACCAGCAGGGGCATGGGTTACGAGCAGTACTTC.

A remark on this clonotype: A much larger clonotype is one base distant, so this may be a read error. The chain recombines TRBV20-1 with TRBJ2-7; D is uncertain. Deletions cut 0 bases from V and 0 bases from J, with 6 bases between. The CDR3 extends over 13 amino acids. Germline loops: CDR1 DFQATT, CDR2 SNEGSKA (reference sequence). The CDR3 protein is CSAREFNSYEQYF. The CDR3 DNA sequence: TGCAGTGCTAGAGAGTTTAACTCCTACGAGCAGTACTTC.

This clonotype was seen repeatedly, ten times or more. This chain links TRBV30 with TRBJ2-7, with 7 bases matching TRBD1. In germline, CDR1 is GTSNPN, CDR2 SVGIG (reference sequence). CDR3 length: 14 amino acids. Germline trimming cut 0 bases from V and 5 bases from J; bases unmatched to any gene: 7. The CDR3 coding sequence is TGTGCCTGGAGTGTAGGGGACAGTACCAACGAGCAGTACTTC. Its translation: CAWSVGDSTNEQYF.

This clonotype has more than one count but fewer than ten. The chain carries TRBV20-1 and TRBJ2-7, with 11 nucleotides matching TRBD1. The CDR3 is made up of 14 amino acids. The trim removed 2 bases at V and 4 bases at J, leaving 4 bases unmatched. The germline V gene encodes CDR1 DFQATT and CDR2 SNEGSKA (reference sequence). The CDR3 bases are TGCAGTGCTAGAATCAGGGACAGGGGGTACGAGCAGTACTTC. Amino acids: CSARIRDRGYEQYF.

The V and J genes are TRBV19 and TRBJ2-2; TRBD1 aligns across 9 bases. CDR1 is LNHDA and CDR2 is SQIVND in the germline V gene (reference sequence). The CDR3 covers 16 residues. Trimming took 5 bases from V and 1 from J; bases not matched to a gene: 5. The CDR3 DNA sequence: TGTGCCAGTAGTTCCTGGGACAGGGTGAACACCGGGGAGCTGTTTTTT. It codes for CASSSWDRVNTGELFF.

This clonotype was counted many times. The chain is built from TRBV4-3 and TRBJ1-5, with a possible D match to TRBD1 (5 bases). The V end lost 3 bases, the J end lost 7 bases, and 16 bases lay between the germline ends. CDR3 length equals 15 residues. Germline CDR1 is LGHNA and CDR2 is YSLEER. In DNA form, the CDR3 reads TGCGCCAGCAGCCATGATCGGACACTACCCCAGCCCCAGCATTTT. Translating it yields CASSHDRTLPQPQHF.

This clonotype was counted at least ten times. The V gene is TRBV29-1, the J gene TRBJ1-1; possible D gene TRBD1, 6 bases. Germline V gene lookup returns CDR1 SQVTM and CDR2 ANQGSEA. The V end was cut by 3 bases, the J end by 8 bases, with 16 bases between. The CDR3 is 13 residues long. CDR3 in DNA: TGCAGCGTTGACCTCCAGGACAGTCCAGAAGCTTTCTTT. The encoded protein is CSVDLQDSPEAFF.

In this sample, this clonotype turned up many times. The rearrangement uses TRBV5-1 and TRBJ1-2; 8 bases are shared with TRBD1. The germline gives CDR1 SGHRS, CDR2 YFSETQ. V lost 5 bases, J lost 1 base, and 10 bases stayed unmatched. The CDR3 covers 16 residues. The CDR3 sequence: CASRLPRTGSNYGYTF. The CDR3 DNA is TGCGCCAGCAGACTACCCCGGACAGGGAGTAACTATGGCTACACCTTC.

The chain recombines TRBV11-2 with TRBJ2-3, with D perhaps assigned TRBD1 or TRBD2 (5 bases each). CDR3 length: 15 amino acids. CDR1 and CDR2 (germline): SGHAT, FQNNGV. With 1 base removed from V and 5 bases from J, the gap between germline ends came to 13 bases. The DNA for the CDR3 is TGTGCCAGCAGCTTAGTCAGGGAGTGGGGAGATACGCAGTATTTT. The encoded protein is CASSLVREWGDTQYF.

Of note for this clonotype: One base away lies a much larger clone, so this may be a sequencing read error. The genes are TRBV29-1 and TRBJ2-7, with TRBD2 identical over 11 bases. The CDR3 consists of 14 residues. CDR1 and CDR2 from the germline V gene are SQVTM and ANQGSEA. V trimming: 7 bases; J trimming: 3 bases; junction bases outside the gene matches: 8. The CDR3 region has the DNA TGCAGCGCCCGCAGACTAGCGGGGTACTACGAGCAGTACTTC. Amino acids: CSARRLAGYYEQYF.

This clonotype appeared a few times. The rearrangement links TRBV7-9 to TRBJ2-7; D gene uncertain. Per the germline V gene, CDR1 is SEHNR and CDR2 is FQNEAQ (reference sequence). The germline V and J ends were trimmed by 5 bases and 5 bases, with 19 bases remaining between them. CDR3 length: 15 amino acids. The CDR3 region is CASSTGPGNWDEQYF. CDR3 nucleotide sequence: TGTGCCAGCAGCACCGGTCCGGGTAATTGGGACGAGCAGTACTTC. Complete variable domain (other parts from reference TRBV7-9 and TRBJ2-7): DTGVSQNPRHKITKRGQNVTFRCDPISEHNRLYWYRQTLGQGPEFLTYFQNEAQLEKSRLLSDRFSAERPKGSFSTLEIQRTEQGDSAMYLCASSTGPGNWDEQYFGPGTRLTVT.

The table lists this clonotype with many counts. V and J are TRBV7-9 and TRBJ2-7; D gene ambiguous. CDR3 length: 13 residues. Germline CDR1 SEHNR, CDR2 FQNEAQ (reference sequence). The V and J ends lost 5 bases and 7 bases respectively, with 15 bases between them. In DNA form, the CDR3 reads TGTGCCAGCAGCCCGCAAATAACTGCTGAGCAGTACTTC. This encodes CASSPQITAEQYF.

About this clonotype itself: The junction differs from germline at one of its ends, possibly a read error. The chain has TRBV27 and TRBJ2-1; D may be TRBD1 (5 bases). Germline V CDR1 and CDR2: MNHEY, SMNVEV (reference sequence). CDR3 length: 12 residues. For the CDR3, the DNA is TGTGCCAGCAGTTTTGGGGCCGATGAGCAGTCCTTC. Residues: CASSFGADEQSF.

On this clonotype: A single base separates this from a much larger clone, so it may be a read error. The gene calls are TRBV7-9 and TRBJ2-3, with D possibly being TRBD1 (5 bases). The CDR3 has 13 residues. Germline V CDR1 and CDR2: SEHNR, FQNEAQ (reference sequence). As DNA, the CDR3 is TGTGTCAGCAGGGCCTTACTCACAGATACGCAGTATTTT. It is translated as CVSRALLTDTQYF. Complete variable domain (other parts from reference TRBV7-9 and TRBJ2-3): DTGVSQNPRHKITKRGQNVTFRCDPISEHNRLYWYRQTLGQGPEFLTYFQNEAQLEKSRLLSDRFSAERPKGSFSTLEIQRTEQGDSAMYLCVSRALLTDTQYFGPGTRLTVL.

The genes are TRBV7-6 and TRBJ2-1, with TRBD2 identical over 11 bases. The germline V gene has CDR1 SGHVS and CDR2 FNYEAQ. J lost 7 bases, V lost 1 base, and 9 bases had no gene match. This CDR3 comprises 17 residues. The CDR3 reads CASSLDISGGAVNEQFF. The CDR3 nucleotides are TGTGCCAGCAGCTTAGATATTAGCGGGGGGGCCGTAAATGAGCAGTTCTTC. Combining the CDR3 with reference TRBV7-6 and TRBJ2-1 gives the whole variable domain GAGVSQSPRYKVTKRGQDVALRCDPISGHVSLYWYRQALGQGPEFLTYFNYEAQQDKSGLPNDRFSAERPEGSISTLTIQRTEQRDSAMYRCASSLDISGGAVNEQFFGPGTRLTVL.

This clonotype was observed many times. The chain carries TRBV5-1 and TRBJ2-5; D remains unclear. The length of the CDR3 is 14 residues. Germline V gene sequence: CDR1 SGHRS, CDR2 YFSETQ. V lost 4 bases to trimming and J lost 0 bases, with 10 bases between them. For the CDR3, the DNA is TGCGCCAGCAGCATCGATTTGTACCAAGAGACCCAGTACTTC. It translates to CASSIDLYQETQYF.

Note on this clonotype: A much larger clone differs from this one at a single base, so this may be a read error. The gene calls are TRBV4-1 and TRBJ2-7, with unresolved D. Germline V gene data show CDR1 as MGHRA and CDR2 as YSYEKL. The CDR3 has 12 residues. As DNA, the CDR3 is TGCGCCGGCAGCCCGGACCACTACGAGCAGTACTTC. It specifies CAGSPDHYEQYF.

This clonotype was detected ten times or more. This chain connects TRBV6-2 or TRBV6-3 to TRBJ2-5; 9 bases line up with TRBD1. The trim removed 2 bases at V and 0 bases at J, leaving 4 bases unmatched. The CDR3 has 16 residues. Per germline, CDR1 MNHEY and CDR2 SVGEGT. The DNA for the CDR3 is TGTGCCAGCAGTTACGGGGACAGGGAGTACCAAGAGACCCAGTACTTC. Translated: CASSYGDREYQETQYF.

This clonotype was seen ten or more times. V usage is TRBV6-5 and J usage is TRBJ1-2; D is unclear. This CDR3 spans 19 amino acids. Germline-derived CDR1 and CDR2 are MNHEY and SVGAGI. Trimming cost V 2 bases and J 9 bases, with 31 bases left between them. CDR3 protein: CASSYQYNVVRPVIGSYTF. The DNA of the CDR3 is TGTGCCAGCAGTTACCAGTATAATGTAGTTAGACCGGTGATTGGGAGCTACACCTTC.

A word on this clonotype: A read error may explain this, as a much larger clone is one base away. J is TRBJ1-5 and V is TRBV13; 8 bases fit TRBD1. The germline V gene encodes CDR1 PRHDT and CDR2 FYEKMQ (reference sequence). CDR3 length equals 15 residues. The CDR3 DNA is TGTGCCAGCAGCATTCGACAGGGGAGCAATCAGCCCCGGCATTTT. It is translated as CASSIRQGSNQPRHF.

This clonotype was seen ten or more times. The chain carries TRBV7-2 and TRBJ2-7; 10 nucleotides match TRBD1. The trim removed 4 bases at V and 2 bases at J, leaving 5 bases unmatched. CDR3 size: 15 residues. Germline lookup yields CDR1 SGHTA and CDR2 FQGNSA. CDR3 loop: CASSSWTGGPYEQYF. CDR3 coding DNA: TGTGCCAGCAGCTCGTGGACAGGGGGGCCCTACGAGCAGTACTTC.

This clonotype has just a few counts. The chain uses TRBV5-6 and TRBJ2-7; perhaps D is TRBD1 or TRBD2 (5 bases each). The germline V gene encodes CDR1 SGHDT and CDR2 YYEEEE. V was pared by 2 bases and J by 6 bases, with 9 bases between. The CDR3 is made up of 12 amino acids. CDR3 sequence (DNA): TGTGCCAGCAGCTTTGGGACGAGCGAGCAGTACTTC. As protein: CASSFGTSEQYF.

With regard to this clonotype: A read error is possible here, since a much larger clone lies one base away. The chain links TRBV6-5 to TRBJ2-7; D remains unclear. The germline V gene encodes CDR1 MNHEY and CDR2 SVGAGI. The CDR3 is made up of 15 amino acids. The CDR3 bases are TGTGTCAGCAGTTATTATGGTTCGGAGAACTACGAGCAGTACTTC. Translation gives CVSSYYGSENYEQYF.

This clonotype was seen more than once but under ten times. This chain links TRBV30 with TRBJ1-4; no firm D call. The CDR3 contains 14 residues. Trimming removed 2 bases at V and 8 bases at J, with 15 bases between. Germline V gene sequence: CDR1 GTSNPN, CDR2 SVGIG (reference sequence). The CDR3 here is CAWSTDTGREKLFF. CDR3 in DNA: TGTGCCTGGAGTACCGACACCGGGAGGGAAAAACTGTTTTTT. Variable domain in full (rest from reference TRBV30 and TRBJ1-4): SQTIHQWPATLVQPVGSPLSLECTVEGTSNPNLYWYRQAAGRGLQLLFYSVGIGQISSEVPQNLSASRPQDRQFILSSKKLLLSDSGFYLCAWSTDTGREKLFFGSGTQLSVL.

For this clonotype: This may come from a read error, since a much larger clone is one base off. The CDR3 nucleotides read TGTGCCAGCCGCTACTCACCGGGACTAGCGGCGGATATCACCTACGAGCAGTACTTC. This translates into CASRYSPGLAADITYEQYF. This sequence joins TRBV7-9 and TRBJ2-7, with 11 bases matching TRBD2. The junction had 20 bases not matched to a gene; V was cut back by 8 bases and J by 2 bases. Per the germline V gene, CDR1 is SEHNR and CDR2 is FQNEAQ (reference sequence). The CDR3 is 19 residues long.